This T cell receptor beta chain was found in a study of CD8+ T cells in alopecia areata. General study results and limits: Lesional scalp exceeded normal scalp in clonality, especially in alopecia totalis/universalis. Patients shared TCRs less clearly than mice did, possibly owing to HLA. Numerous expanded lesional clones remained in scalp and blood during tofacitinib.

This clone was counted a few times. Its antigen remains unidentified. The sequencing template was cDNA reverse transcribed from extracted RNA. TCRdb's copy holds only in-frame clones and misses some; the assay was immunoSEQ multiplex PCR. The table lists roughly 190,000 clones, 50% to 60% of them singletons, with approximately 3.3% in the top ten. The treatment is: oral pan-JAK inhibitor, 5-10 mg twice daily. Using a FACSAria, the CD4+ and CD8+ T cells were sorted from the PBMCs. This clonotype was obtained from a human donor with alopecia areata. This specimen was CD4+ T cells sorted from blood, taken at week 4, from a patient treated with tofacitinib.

The CDR3 DNA follows: TGTGCCAGCGCGGACTACACCTACAATGAGCAGTTCTTC. As protein: CASADYTYNEQFF. J is TRBJ2-1 and V is TRBV28; TRBD2 might be the D (6 bases). The germline gives CDR1 MDHEN, CDR2 SYDVKM. The CDR3 is 13 residues long. V lost 8 bases and J lost 2, with 10 bases in between.